This is a list of T cell receptor beta chains from one sample in a study of human T cells and chemical hapten exposure. TCRdb ran MiXCR on the RACE reads and lists one entry per CDR3 protein. The sample shows 280,000 or so distinct CDR3 sequences, almost 8% of them seen only once. The specimen comprised whole blood, sampled in connection with sensitization to the hapten diphenylcyclopropenone (DPC). The origin of the receptors is a man aged 18-30 years with alopecia areata. Some clones in this sample may be carry-over from other donors' samples. Both conserved end residues are part of each CDR3. D genes are given only for firm matches. The size field is filled for only some rows; it gives once, few, many or a size class.

j_call,d_call,v_call,clone_size,cdr3_aa,cdr3_nt
TRBJ2-5,TRBD2,TRBV4-3,-,CASSQFGVAGGVETQYF,TGCGCCAGCAGCCAATTCGGAGTAGCGGGGGGGGTAGAGACCCAGTACTTC
TRBJ2-4,TRBD1,TRBV6-2/TRBV6-3,many,CASRTGAIQYF,TGTGCCAGCAGAACAGGGGCCATTCAGTACTTC
TRBJ1-5,-,TRBV6-6,few,CASSYADQPQHF,TGTGCCAGCAGTTACGCGGATCAGCCCCAGCATTTT
TRBJ2-6,-,TRBV5-5,-,CASSLVGNSGANVLTF,TGTGCCAGCAGCTTGGTTGGGAACTCTGGGGCCAACGTCCTGACTTTC
TRBJ1-4,-,TRBV18,few,CASSRAVGEEKLFF,TGTGCCAGCTCACGGGCTGTGGGGGAAGAAAAACTGTTTTTT
TRBJ1-4,TRBD1,TRBV9,few,CASSANPMGQEKLFF,TGTGCCAGCAGCGCGAATCCCATGGGACAGGAAAAACTGTTTTTT
TRBJ2-3,-,TRBV27,few,CASSLFGADTQYF,TGTGCCAGCAGTTTATTTGGGGCAGATACGCAGTATTTT
TRBJ2-1,-,TRBV6-5,few,CASSYGGPNEQFF,TGTGCCAGCAGTTACGGGGGCCCCAATGAGCAGTTCTTC
TRBJ1-5,-,TRBV6-1,few,CASGGYQPQHF,TGTGCCAGCGGGGGCTATCAGCCCCAGCATTTT
TRBJ2-5,-,TRBV7-3,few,CASSLGGADQETQYF,TGTGCCAGCAGCTTAGGTGGGGCAGACCAAGAGACCCAGTACTTC
TRBJ2-1,-,TRBV20-1,-,CSAIGRGELRSYNEQFF,TGCAGTGCTATTGGTAGGGGTGAGCTTAGGTCCTACAATGAGCAGTTCTTC
TRBJ2-5,TRBD2,TRBV12-3/TRBV12-4,few,CASSFGPGLAGETQYF,TGTGCCAGCAGTTTCGGGCCCGGACTAGCGGGGGAGACCCAGTACTTC
TRBJ2-5,TRBD2,TRBV4-1,few,CASSLGTIFQETQYF,TGCGCCAGCAGTCTCGGGACTATATTTCAAGAGACCCAGTACTTC
TRBJ1-4,TRBD1,TRBV12-3/TRBV12-4,many,CASSRQGAGEKLFF,TGTGCCAGCAGCCGACAGGGTGCAGGTGAAAAACTGTTTTTT
TRBJ1-6,TRBD1,TRBV7-2,few,CASSVARTGLNSPLHF,TGTGCCAGCAGTGTCGCTCGGACAGGGCTAAATTCACCCCTCCACTTT
TRBJ2-7,TRBD2,TRBV28,many,CASGRPGAGGQYF,TGTGCCAGCGGACGGCCTGGAGCGGGAGGGCAGTACTTC
TRBJ2-1,-,TRBV6-5,-,CASSLMARRNEQFF,TGTGCCAGCAGCCTAATGGCCCGGAGGAATGAGCAGTTCTTC
TRBJ2-7,TRBD1,TRBV20-1,many,CSARPGQGGEQYF,TGCAGTGCCAGGCCCGGACAGGGGGGCGAGCAGTACTTC
TRBJ1-1,-,TRBV28,few,CASTIDRQAFF,TGTGCCAGCACCATAGACAGGCAAGCTTTCTTT
TRBJ1-2,TRBD1,TRBV5-1,-,CASSSQTGLNYGYTF,TGCGCCAGCAGCTCCCAGACAGGGTTGAACTATGGCTACACCTTC
TRBJ1-2,-,TRBV27,few,CASSLAGDGNYGYTF,TGTGCCAGCAGTTTAGCGGGGGACGGTAACTATGGCTACACCTTC
TRBJ1-1,-,TRBV18,few,CASSPRQASAEAFF,TGTGCCAGCTCACCACGACAGGCTTCCGCTGAAGCTTTCTTT
TRBJ1-5,TRBD1,TRBV6-2/TRBV6-3,few,CASSYSPKTGLSISPQHF,TGTGCCAGCAGTTACTCGCCCAAGACAGGGTTATCAATCAGCCCCCAGCATTTT
TRBJ2-4,-,TRBV5-6,few,CASSFRAPELPGNIQYF,TGTGCCAGCAGCTTCCGGGCCCCAGAACTTCCAGGAAACATTCAGTACTTC
TRBJ1-2,TRBD1,TRBV3-1,-,CASSQDNRGNGYTF,TGTGCCAGCAGCCAAGATAACAGGGGGAATGGCTACACCTTC
TRBJ2-7,-,TRBV18,-,CVSSRGVQNEQYF,TGTGTCAGCTCAAGAGGGGTACAGAACGAGCAGTACTTC
TRBJ2-5,-,TRBV12-3/TRBV12-4,many,CASRGRGFQETQYF,TGTGCCAGCAGGGGTAGAGGTTTCCAAGAGACCCAGTACTTC
TRBJ2-3,TRBD1,TRBV20-1,many,CSARDRGYGFADTQYF,TGCAGTGCACGGGACAGGGGGTATGGGTTCGCAGATACGCAGTATTTT